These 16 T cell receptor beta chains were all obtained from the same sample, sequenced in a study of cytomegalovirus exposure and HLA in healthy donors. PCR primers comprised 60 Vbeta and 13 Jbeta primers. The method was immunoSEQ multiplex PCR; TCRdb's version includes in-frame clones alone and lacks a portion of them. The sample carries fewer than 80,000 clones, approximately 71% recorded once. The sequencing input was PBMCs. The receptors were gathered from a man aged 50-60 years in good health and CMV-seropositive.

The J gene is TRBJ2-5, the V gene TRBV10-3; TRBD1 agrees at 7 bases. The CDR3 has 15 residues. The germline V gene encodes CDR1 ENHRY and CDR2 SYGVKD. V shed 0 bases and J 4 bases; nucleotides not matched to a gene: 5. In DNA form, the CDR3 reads TGTGCCATCAGTGAGTCGACAGGGTTCTCAGAGACCCAGTACTTC. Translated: CAISESTGFSETQYF.

Written as DNA, the CDR3 is TGTGCCAGCAGCTCAAACGGACAGGGGGCGAGGGAAAAACTGTTTTTT. Translated: CASSSNGQGAREKLFF. The chain links TRBV7-2 to TRBJ1-4; TRBD1 aligns across 11 bases. The V gene end was trimmed by 4 bases and the J gene end by 8 bases; junction bases not matched to a gene: 9. The V gene's germline CDR1 is SGHTA and CDR2 FQGNSA. The CDR3 is 16 residues long.

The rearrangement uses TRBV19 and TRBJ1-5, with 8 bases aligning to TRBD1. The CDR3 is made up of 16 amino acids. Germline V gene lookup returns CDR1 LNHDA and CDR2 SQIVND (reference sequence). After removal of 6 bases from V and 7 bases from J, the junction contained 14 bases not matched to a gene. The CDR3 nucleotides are TGTGCCAGTAGCCGAACCCCGGACAGGGTCGGGCAGCCCCAGCATTTT. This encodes CASSRTPDRVGQPQHF.

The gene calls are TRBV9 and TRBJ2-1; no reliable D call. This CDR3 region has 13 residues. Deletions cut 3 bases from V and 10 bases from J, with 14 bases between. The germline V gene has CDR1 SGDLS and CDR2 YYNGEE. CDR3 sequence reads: CASSAGAAREQFF. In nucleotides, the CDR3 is TGTGCCAGCAGCGCCGGAGCTGCGCGCGAGCAGTTCTTC.

The CDR3 spells CSGAYRATNTEAFF. The CDR3 coding sequence is TGCAGCGGCGCCTACAGGGCCACAAACACTGAAGCTTTCTTT. The V gene is TRBV29-1, the J gene TRBJ1-1; D is possibly TRBD1 (6 bases). The length of the CDR3 is 14 residues. V lost 7 bases, J lost 2 bases, and 17 bases lay in between. Germline loops: CDR1 SQVTM, CDR2 ANQGSEA. The entire variable domain, with the rest obtained from reference TRBV29-1 and TRBJ1-1, is as follows: SAVISQKPSRDICQRGTSLTIQCQVDSQVTMMFWYRQQPGQSLTLIATANQGSEATYESGFVIDKFPISRPNLTFSTLTVSNMSPEDSSIYLCSGAYRATNTEAFFGQGTRLTVV.

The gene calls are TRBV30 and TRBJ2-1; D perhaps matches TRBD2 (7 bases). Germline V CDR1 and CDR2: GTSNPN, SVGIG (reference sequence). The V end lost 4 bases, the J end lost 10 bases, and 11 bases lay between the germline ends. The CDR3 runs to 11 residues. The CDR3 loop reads CAWKGGGEQFF. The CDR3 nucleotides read TGTGCCTGGAAGGGAGGGGGGGAGCAGTTCTTC. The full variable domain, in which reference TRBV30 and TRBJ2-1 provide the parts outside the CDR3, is SQTIHQWPATLVQPVGSPLSLECTVEGTSNPNLYWYRQAAGRGLQLLFYSVGIGQISSEVPQNLSASRPQDRQFILSSKKLLLSDSGFYLCAWKGGGEQFFGPGTRLTVL.

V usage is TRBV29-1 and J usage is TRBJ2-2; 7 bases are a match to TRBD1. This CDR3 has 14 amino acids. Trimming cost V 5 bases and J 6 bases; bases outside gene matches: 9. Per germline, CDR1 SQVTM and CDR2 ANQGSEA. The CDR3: CSVTATGFPGELFF. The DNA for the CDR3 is TGCAGCGTTACCGCGACAGGGTTCCCCGGGGAGCTGTTTTTT.

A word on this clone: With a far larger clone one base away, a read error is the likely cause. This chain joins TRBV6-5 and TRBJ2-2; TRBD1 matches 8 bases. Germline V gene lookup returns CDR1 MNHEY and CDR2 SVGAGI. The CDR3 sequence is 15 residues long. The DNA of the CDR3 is TGTGCCAGCACCCCCTTGGACAGGGTCACCGGGGACCTGTTTTTT. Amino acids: CASTPLDRVTGDLFF.

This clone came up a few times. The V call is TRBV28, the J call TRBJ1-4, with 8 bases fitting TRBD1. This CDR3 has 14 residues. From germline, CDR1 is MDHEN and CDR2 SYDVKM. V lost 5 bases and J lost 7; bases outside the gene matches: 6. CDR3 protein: CASSPDRGGEKLFF. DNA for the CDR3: TGTGCCAGCAGTCCCGACAGGGGAGGTGAAAAACTGTTTTTT.

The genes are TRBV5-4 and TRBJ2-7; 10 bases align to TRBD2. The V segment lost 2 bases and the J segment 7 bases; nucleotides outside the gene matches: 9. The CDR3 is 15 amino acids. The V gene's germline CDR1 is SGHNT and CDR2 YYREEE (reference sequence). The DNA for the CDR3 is TGTGCCAGCAGCTTTTCTAGCGGGGGCCTGGGAGAGCAGTACTTC. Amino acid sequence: CASSFSSGGLGEQYF. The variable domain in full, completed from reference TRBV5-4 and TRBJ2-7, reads ETGVTQSPTHLIKTRGQQVTLRCSSQSGHNTVSWYQQALGQGPQFIFQYYREEENGRGNFPPRFSGLQFPNYSSELNVNALELDDSALYLCASSFSSGGLGEQYFGPGTRLTVT.

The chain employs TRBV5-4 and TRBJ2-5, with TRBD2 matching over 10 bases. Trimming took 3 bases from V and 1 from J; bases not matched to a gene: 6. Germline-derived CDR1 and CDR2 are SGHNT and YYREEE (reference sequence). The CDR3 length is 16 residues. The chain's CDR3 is CASSSRASGGQETQYF. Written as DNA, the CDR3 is TGTGCCAGCAGCTCCAGGGCTAGCGGGGGCCAAGAGACCCAGTACTTC. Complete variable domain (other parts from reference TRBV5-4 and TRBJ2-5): ETGVTQSPTHLIKTRGQQVTLRCSSQSGHNTVSWYQQALGQGPQFIFQYYREEENGRGNFPPRFSGLQFPNYSSELNVNALELDDSALYLCASSSRASGGQETQYFGPGTRLLVL.

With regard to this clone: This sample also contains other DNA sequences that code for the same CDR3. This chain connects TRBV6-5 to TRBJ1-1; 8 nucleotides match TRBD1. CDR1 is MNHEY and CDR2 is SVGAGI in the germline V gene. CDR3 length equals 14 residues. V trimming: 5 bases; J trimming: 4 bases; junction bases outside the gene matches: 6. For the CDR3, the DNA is TGTGCCAGCAGTCTGGACAGGGTCGTCACTGAAGCTTTCTTT. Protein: CASSLDRVVTEAFF.

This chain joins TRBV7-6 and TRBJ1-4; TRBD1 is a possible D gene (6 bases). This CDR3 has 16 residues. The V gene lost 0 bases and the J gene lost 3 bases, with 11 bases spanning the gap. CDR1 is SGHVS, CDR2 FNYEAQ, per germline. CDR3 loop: CASSLAPGVANEKLFF. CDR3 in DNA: TGTGCCAGCAGCTTAGCCCCAGGGGTGGCTAATGAAAAACTGTTTTTT.

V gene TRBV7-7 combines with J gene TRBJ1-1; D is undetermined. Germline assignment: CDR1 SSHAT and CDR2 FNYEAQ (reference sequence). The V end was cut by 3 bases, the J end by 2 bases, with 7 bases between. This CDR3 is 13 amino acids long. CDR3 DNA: TGTGCCAGCAGCTTGGGGAGAAACACTGAAGCTTTCTTT. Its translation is CASSLGRNTEAFF.

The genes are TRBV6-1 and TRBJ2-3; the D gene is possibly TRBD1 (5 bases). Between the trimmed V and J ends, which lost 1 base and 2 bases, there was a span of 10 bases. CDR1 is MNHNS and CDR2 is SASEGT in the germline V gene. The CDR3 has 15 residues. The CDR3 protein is CASSEEARDTDTQYF. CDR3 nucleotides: TGTGCCAGCAGTGAAGAGGCCAGGGACACAGATACGCAGTATTTT.

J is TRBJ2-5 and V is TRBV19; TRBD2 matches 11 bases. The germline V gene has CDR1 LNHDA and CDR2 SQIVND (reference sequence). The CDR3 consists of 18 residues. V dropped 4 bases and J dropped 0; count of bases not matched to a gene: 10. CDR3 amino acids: CASSRRLAGRPDQETQYF. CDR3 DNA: TGTGCCAGTAGTAGAAGACTAGCGGGGCGGCCCGACCAAGAGACCCAGTACTTC. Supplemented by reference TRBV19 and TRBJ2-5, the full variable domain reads DGGITQSPKYLFRKEGQNVTLSCEQNLNHDAMYWYRQDPGQGLRLIYYSQIVNDFQKGDIAEGYSVSREKKESFPLTVTSAQKNPTAFYLCASSRRLAGRPDQETQYFGPGTRLLVL.